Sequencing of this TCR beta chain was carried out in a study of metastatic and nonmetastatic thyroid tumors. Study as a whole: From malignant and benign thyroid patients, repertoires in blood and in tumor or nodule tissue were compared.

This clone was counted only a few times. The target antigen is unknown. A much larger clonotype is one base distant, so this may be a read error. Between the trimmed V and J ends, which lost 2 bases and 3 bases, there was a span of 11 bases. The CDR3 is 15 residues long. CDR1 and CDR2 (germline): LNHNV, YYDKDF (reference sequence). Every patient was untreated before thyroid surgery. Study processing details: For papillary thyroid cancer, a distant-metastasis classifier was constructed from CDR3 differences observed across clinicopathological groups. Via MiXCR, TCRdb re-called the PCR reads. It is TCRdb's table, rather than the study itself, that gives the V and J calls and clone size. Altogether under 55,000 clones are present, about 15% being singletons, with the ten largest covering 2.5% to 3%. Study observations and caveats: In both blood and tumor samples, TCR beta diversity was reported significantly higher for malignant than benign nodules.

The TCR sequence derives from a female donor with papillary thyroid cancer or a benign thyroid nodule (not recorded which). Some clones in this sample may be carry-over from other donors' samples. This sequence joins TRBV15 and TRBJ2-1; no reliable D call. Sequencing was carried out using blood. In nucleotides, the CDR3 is TGTGCCACCAGCAGATCGAGGTACTTCTACAATGAGCAGTTCTTC. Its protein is CATSRSRYFYNEQFF.